This note documents a single TCR beta chain sequence. Its specificity is not known. This sample stems from a study of shared clonotypes between healthy human individuals. Study summary: The cohort had two women and three men, ages 18 to 49.

Authors' processing steps: Junction-only sequences produced by ImmunoSEQ had no quality scores, so filtering differed. Method: immunoSEQ multiplex PCR; TCRdb's copy keeps in-frame clones and lacks some. That table furnishes V, J and clone size, whereas the DNA furnished D and trimming. Among about 990,000 clones listed, about four fifths were seen once. Findings and caveats of the study: There were few donors, and this limited the genetic and exposure-history diversity represented.

The CDR3 has 11 residues. Germline CDR1 is MDHEN and CDR2 is SYDVKM. Trimming left V 6 bases short and J 7 bases short, with 10 bases between. The donors, healthy adults who were HIV-negative, had experienced no recent acute infections or vaccinations. This chain uses TRBV28 with TRBJ2-7, with D possibly matching TRBD1 (6 bases). What was sequenced was memory CD4+ T cells from PBMCs. Subset reported: CD45RA-negative fraction. The TCR comes from a man between 18 and 35 years old in good health. Some clones in this sample may be carry-over from other donors' samples. The CDR3 DNA is TGTGCCAGCAGGGTTCAGGGGGAGCAGTACTTC. It is translated as CASRVQGEQYF.